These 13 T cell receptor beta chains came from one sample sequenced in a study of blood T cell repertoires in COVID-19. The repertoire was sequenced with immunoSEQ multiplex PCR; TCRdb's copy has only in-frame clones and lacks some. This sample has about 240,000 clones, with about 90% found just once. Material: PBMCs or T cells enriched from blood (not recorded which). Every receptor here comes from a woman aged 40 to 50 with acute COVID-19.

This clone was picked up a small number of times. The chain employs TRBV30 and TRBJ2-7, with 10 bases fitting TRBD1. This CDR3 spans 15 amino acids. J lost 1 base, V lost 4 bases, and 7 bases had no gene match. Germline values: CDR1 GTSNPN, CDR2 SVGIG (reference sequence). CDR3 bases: TGTGCCTGGAAAGACAGGGGGCCCTTTTCCTACGAGCAGTACTTC. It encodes CAWKDRGPFSYEQYF.

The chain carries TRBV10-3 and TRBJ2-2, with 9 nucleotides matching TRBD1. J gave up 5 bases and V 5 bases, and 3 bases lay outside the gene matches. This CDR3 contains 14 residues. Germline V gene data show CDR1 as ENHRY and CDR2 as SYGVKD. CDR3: CAISRDRETGELFF. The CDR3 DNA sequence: TGTGCCATCAGTCGGGACAGGGAAACCGGGGAGCTGTTTTTT.

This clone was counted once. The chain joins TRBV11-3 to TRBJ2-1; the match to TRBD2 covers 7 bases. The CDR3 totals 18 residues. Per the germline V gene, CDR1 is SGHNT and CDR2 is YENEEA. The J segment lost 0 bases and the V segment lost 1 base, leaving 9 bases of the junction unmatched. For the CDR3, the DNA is TGTGCCAGCAGCTTAGGTCGCCTAGCGGTGAGCTCCTACAATGAGCAGTTCTTC. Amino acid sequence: CASSLGRLAVSSYNEQFF.

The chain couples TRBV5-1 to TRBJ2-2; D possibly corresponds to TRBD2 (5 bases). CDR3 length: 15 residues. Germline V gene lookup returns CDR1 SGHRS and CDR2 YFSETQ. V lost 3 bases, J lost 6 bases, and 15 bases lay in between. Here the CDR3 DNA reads TGCGCCAGCAGCTCTGGCAGAGCGGAGCCCGGGGAGCTGTTTTTT. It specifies CASSSGRAEPGELFF.

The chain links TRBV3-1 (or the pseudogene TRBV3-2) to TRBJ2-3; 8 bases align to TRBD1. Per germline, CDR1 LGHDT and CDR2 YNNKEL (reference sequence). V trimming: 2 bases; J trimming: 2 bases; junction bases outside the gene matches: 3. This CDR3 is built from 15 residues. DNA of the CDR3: TGTGCCAGCAGCCAACAGGGGGCCTACACAGATACGCAGTATTTT. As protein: CASSQQGAYTDTQYF.

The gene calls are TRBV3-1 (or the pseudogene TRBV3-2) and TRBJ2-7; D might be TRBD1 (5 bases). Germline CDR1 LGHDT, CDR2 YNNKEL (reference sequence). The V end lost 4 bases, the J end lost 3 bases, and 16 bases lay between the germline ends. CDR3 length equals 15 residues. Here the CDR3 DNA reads TGTGCCAGCAGCCGAACGACAGCAAACTTCTACGAGCAGTACTTC. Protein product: CASSRTTANFYEQYF.

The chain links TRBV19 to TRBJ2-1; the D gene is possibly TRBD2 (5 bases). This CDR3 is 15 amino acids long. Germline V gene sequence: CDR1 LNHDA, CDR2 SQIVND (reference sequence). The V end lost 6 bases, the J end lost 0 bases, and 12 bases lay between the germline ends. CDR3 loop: CASRSQRSSYNEQFF. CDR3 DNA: TGTGCCAGTAGATCCCAGCGGAGCTCCTACAATGAGCAGTTCTTC.

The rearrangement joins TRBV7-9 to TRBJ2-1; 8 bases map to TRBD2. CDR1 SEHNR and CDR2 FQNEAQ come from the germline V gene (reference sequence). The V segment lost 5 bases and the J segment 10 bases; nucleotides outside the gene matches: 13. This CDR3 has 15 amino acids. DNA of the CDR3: TGTGCCAGCAGCCCAGAAGATCTAGCGGGTCTCGAGCAGTTCTTC. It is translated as CASSPEDLAGLEQFF.

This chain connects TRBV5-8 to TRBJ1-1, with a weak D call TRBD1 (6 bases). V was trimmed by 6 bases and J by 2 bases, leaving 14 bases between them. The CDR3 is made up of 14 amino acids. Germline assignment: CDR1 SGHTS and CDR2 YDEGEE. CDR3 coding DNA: TGTGCCAGCACCCCCGGGACACTCAACACTGAAGCTTTCTTT. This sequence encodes CASTPGTLNTEAFF.

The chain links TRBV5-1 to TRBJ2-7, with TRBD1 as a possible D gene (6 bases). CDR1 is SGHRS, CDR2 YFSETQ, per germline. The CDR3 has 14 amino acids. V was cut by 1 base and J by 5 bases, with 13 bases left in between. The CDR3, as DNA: TGCGCCAGCAGCTTGCTACAGGGTTCAGACGAGCAGTACTTC. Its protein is CASSLLQGSDEQYF.

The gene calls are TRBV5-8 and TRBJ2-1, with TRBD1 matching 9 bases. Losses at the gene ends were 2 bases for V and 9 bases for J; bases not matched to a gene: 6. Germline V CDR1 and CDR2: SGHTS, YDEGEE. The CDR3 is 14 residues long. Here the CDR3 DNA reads TGTGCCAGCAGCTTTGAACAGGGGGCTAGTGAGCAGTTCTTC. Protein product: CASSFEQGASEQFF.

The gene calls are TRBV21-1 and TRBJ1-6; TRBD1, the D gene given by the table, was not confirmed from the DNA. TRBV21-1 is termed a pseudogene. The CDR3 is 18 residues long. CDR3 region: CASSKKVRQPLMHSPLHF. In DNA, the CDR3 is TGTGCCAGCAGCAAGAAAGTGAGACAGCCCTTGATGCATTCACCCCTCCACTTT.

The CDR3 spells CASSGTGLARDIQYF. The CDR3 DNA sequence: TGTGCCAGCAGCGGGACCGGACTAGCTAGGGACATTCAGTACTTC. The V call is TRBV2, the J call TRBJ2-4, with 8 positions matching TRBD2. The germline V gene encodes CDR1 SNHLY and CDR2 FYNNEI. The V gene end was trimmed by 6 bases and the J gene end by 8 bases; junction bases not matched to a gene: 12. CDR3 length equals 15 residues.